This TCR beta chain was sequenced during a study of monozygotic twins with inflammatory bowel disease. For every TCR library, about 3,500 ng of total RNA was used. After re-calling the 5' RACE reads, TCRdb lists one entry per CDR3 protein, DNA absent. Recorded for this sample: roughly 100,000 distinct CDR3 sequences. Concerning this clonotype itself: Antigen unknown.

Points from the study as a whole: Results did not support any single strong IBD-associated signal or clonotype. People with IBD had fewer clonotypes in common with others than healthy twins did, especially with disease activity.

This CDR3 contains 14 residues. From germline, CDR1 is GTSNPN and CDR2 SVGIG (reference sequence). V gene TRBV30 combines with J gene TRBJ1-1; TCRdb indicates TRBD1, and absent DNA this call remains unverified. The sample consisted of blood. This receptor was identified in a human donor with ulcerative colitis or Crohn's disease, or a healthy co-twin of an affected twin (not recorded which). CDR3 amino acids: CAWSVSRGSTEAFF.